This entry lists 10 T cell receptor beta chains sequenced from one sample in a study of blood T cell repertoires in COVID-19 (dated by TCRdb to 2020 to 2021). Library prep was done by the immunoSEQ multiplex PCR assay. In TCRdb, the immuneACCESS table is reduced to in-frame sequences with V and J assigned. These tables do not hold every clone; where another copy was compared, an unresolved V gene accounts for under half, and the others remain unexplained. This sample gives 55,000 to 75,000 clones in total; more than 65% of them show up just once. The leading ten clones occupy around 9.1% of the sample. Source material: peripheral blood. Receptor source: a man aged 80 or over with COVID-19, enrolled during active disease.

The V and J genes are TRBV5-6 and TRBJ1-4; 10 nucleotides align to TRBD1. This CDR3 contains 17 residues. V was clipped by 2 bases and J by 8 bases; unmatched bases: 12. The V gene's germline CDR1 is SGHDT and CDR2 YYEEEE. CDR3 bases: TGTGCCAGCAGCTTACTTCTGACAGGGGGCGACAGGGAAAAACTGTTTTTT. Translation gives CASSLLLTGGDREKLFF.

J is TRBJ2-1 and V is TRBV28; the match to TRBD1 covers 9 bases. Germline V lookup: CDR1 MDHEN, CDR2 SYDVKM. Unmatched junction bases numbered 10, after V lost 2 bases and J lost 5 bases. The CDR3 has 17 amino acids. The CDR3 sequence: CASSLPTGTGTDNEQFF. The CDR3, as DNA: TGTGCCAGCAGTTTACCGACCGGGACAGGGACGGACAATGAGCAGTTCTTC. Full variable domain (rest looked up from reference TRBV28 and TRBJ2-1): DVKVTQSSRYLVKRTGEKVFLECVQDMDHENMFWYRQDPGLGLRLIYFSYDVKMKEKGDIPEGYSVSREKKERFSLILESASTNQTSMYLCASSLPTGTGTDNEQFFGPGTRLTVL.

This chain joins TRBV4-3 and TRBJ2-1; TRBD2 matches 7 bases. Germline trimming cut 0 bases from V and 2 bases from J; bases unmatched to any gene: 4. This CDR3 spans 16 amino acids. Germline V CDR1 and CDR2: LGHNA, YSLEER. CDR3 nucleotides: TGCGCCAGCAGCCAAGAGATGAGCGGGGCCTACAATGAGCAGTTCTTC. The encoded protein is CASSQEMSGAYNEQFF.

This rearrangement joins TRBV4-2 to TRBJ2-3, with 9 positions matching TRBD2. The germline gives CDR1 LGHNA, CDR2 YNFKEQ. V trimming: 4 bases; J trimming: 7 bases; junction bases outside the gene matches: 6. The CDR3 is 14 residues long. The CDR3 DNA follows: TGTGCCAGCAGCCCGACTAGCGGCGGAAATACGCAGTATTTT. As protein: CASSPTSGGNTQYF.

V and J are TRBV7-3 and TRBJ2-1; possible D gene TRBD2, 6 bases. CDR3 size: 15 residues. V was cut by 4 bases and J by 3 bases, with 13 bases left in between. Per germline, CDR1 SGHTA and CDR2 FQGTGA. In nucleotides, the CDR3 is TGTGCCAGCAGCTCTAACACCGGGGGCTACAATGAGCAGTTCTTC. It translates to CASSSNTGGYNEQFF.

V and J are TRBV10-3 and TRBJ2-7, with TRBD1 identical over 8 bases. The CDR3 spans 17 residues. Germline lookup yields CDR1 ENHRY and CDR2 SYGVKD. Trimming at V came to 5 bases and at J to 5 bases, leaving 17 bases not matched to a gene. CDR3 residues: CAISPGQGTSELNEQYF. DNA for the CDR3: TGTGCCATCAGTCCCGGACAGGGAACGAGTGAATTGAACGAGCAGTACTTC.

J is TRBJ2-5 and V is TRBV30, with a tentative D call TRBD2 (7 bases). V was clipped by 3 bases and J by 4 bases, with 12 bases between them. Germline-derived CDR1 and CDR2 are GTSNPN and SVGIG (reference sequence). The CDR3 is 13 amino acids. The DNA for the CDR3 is TGTGCCTGGAGCGGGGGGCCGGGAGAGACCCAGTACTTC. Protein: CAWSGGPGETQYF.

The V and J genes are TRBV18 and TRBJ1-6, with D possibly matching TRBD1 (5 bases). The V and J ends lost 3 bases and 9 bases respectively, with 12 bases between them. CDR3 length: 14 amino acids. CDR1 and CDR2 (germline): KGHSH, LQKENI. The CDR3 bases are TGTGCCAGCTCACCGGATCGGGGGTTTTCACCCCTCCACTTT. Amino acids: CASSPDRGFSPLHF.

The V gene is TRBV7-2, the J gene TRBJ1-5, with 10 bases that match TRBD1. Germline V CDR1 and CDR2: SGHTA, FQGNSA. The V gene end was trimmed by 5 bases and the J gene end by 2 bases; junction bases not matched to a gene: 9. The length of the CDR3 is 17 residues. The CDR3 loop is CASSPDRGRIGNQPQHF. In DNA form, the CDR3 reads TGTGCCAGCAGCCCTGACAGGGGGCGCATAGGCAATCAGCCCCAGCATTTT.

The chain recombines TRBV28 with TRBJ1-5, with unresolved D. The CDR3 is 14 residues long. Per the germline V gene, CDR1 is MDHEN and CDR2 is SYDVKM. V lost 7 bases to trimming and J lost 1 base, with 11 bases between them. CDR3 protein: CASTSGPSNQPQHF. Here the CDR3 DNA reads TGTGCCAGCACCTCGGGTCCCAGCAATCAGCCCCAGCATTTT.